Listed below are T cell receptor beta chains from one sample, sequenced in a study of CD8+CD57+ T cells in acquired aplastic anemia. TCRdb processed the reads anew with MiXCR; each CDR3 protein has one entry. The sample consists of a few hundred thousand distinct CDR3 sequences, 25% to 40% of them appearing once. Sample: sorted CD4+, CD8+, or CD8+CD57+ T cells (not recorded which) from PBMCs. These TCRs come from a human donor with aplastic anemia. CDR3s include the opening cysteine and the closing phenylalanine or tryptophan. The order of the fields is J gene, V gene, clone size, D gene, CDR3 DNA, CDR3 protein. A D gene is named only where the DNA matches it firmly. Size values are once, few and many counts, or a class for expanded clones, and some rows have none.

J gene: TRBJ1-6
V gene: TRBV10-3
clone size: many
D gene: -
CDR3 DNA: TGTGCCATCAGAACGACGGGGGAAAATTCACCCCTCCACTTT
CDR3 protein: CAIRTTGENSPLHF

J gene: TRBJ2-3
V gene: TRBV7-6
clone size: many
D gene: -
CDR3 DNA: TGTGCCAGCAGCTTAGAGGGACTCAGCACAGATACGCAGTATTTT
CDR3 protein: CASSLEGLSTDTQYF

J gene: TRBJ1-5
V gene: TRBV15
clone size: many
D gene: TRBD1
CDR3 DNA: TGTGCCACCAGCAGAGCTCCGACAGGGGACCAGCCCCAGCATTTT
CDR3 protein: CATSRAPTGDQPQHF

J gene: TRBJ1-2
V gene: TRBV12-3/TRBV12-4
clone size: many
D gene: -
CDR3 DNA: TGTGCCAGCAGTCCCGGCCTATTCTATGGCTACACCTTC
CDR3 protein: CASSPGLFYGYTF

J gene: TRBJ1-1
V gene: TRBV10-3
clone size: many
D gene: TRBD1
CDR3 DNA: TGTGCCATCAGAAGACAGGGACCAAACACTGAAGCTTTCTTT
CDR3 protein: CAIRRQGPNTEAFF

J gene: TRBJ2-2
V gene: TRBV11-1
clone size: -
D gene: TRBD1
CDR3 DNA: TGTGCCAGCAGCTTATGGGCGACAGGGGTCGGCGGGGAGCTGTTTTTT
CDR3 protein: CASSLWATGVGGELFF

J gene: TRBJ2-3
V gene: TRBV2
clone size: many
D gene: TRBD2
CDR3 DNA: TGTGCCAGCAGTGGTCAGATAGCGGGGTATTTT
CDR3 protein: CASSGQIAGYF

J gene: TRBJ2-5
V gene: TRBV5-1
clone size: few
D gene: -
CDR3 DNA: TGCGCCAGCAGCTTGTACCCGGACAGAACCCAAGAGACCCAGTACTTC
CDR3 protein: CASSLYPDRTQETQYF

J gene: TRBJ2-1
V gene: TRBV2
clone size: many
D gene: TRBD1
CDR3 DNA: TGTGCCAGCAGCATTTCAGGGGGCTCGGGCAATGAGCAGTTCTTC
CDR3 protein: CASSISGGSGNEQFF

J gene: TRBJ2-7
V gene: TRBV10-2
clone size: -
D gene: -
CDR3 DNA: TGTGCCAGCAGCTCCAGGGTGCCGTCCTACGAGCAGTACTTC
CDR3 protein: CASSSRVPSYEQYF

J gene: TRBJ2-2
V gene: TRBV9
clone size: many
D gene: -
CDR3 DNA: TGTGCCAGCAGCGTACAAGACACCGGGGAGCTGTTTTTT
CDR3 protein: CASSVQDTGELFF

J gene: TRBJ1-5
V gene: TRBV5-8
clone size: -
D gene: -
CDR3 DNA: TGTGCCAGCATTCGTTCGGATTTCGATCAGCCCCAGCATTTT
CDR3 protein: CASIRSDFDQPQHF

J gene: TRBJ1-2
V gene: TRBV7-3
clone size: many
D gene: -
CDR3 DNA: TGTGCCAGCAGCCCGGACGTTGGCTATGGCTACACCTTC
CDR3 protein: CASSPDVGYGYTF

J gene: TRBJ1-2
V gene: TRBV7-8
clone size: many
D gene: -
CDR3 DNA: TGTGCCAGCAGCTTAGCGACAGCCACGTATGGCTACACCTTC
CDR3 protein: CASSLATATYGYTF

J gene: TRBJ2-7
V gene: TRBV10-1
clone size: -
D gene: TRBD2
CDR3 DNA: TGTGCCAGCAGCGAGCGGGGGCTTTACGAGCAGTACTTC
CDR3 protein: CASSERGLYEQYF

J gene: TRBJ2-5
V gene: TRBV19
clone size: many
D gene: TRBD2
CDR3 DNA: TGTGCCAGTAGCCCGGGACTAGCTACCCAGTACTTC
CDR3 protein: CASSPGLATQYF

J gene: TRBJ1-5
V gene: TRBV20-1
clone size: -
D gene: TRBD1
CDR3 DNA: TGCAGTATAGCGGGACAGGCCGGCAATCAGCCCCAGCATTTT
CDR3 protein: CSIAGQAGNQPQHF

J gene: TRBJ1-4
V gene: TRBV2
clone size: few
D gene: TRBD1
CDR3 DNA: TGTGCCAGCAGACCGGGACAGCCCGCAACTAATGAAAAACTGTTTTTT
CDR3 protein: CASRPGQPATNEKLFF

J gene: TRBJ2-7
V gene: TRBV29-1
clone size: -
D gene: -
CDR3 DNA: TGCAGCGTTGCCCCCAGATCCGAGCAGTACTTC
CDR3 protein: CSVAPRSEQYF

J gene: TRBJ1-3
V gene: TRBV7-8
clone size: many
D gene: -
CDR3 DNA: TGTGCCAGCAGCTTACTGAACTCTGGAAACACCATATATTTT
CDR3 protein: CASSLLNSGNTIYF

J gene: TRBJ1-2
V gene: TRBV29-1
clone size: many
D gene: -
CDR3 DNA: TGCAGCGCCCTACCAACTGATAACTATGGCTACACCTTC
CDR3 protein: CSALPTDNYGYTF

J gene: TRBJ1-6
V gene: TRBV7-3
clone size: -
D gene: -
CDR3 DNA: TGTGCCAGCGGAGACGGGACCCTTAATTCACCCCTCCACTTT
CDR3 protein: CASGDGTLNSPLHF

J gene: TRBJ2-2
V gene: TRBV7-2
clone size: -
D gene: -
CDR3 DNA: TGTGCCAGCAGCATGGTGGTCACCGGGGAGCTGTTTTTT
CDR3 protein: CASSMVVTGELFF

J gene: TRBJ1-3
V gene: TRBV5-1
clone size: few
D gene: -
CDR3 DNA: TGCGCCAGCAGCGAACCCAACGGGTCTGGAAACACCATATATTTT
CDR3 protein: CASSEPNGSGNTIYF

J gene: TRBJ1-2
V gene: TRBV2
clone size: many
D gene: TRBD1
CDR3 DNA: TGTGCCAGCAGGATGCCGGGACAGGGATATGGCTACACCTTC
CDR3 protein: CASRMPGQGYGYTF